Below, 10 T cell receptor beta chains from the same sample are listed, as sequenced in a study of blood T cell repertoires in COVID-19. Sequencing was performed with immunoSEQ multiplex PCR; in TCRdb, only in-frame clones are kept and a portion is missing. The table lists about 300,000 clones, just over 85% of them singletons. The sequencing sample was made of PBMCs or T cells enriched from blood (not recorded which). The receptor set was obtained from a woman aged 18-29 years who had recovered from COVID-19.

This clone was seen just once. This chain uses TRBV21-1 with TRBJ2-7; TRBD1 is the table's D call, not checked against the DNA. TRBV21-1 is assigned pseudogene status. The CDR3 length is 16 residues. CDR3 loop: CASSKEWTGLPYEQYF. The CDR3 coding sequence is TGTGCCAGCAGCAAAGAGTGGACAGGTCTTCCCTACGAGCAGTACTTC.

V and J are TRBV28 and TRBJ1-4; D is uncertain. The length of the CDR3 is 15 residues. The V gene lost 6 bases and the J gene lost 4 bases, with 15 bases spanning the gap. Germline assignment: CDR1 MDHEN and CDR2 SYDVKM. CDR3 protein: CASSPFAGFNEKLFF. CDR3 bases: TGTGCCAGCAGCCCGTTTGCAGGTTTTAATGAAAAACTGTTTTTT.

This chain connects TRBV19 to TRBJ1-5; the match to TRBD1 covers 7 bases. Per germline, CDR1 LNHDA and CDR2 SQIVND (reference sequence). V was clipped by 3 bases and J by 4 bases; unmatched bases: 6. The CDR3 totals 15 residues. CDR3 bases: TGTGCCAGTAGTATTGTAGGGGGCGGAAATCAGCCCCAGCATTTT. As protein: CASSIVGGGNQPQHF.

J is TRBJ2-2 and V is TRBV6-5, with a tentative D call TRBD1 (5 bases). CDR1 and CDR2 from the germline V gene are MNHEY and SVGAGI. The CDR3 covers 15 residues. V was clipped by 7 bases and J by 0 bases, with 12 bases between them. DNA for the CDR3: TGTGCCAGCACCGGGCAGGGCTCGAACACCGGGGAGCTGTTTTTT. The encoded protein is CASTGQGSNTGELFF.

In the case of this clone: Other DNA sequences from this sample encode an identical CDR3 as well. The rearrangement links TRBV7-2 to TRBJ2-1; 7 positions agree with TRBD2. V shed 5 bases, J shed 3 bases, and the junction held 7 bases outside the gene matches. This CDR3 is 15 amino acids long. The germline V gene encodes CDR1 SGHTA and CDR2 FQGNSA. The CDR3 DNA reads TGTGCCAGCAGCCCGACCGGGACTAACTACAATGAGCAGTTCTTC. Its protein is CASSPTGTNYNEQFF.

In DNA, the CDR3 is TGTGCCAGCAGTCCGCTTGGCGGGGAGCAGTTCTTC. Protein product: CASSPLGGEQFF. The chain links TRBV6-2 or TRBV6-3 to TRBJ2-1; tentative D call: TRBD2 (5 bases). Per the germline V gene, CDR1 is MNHEY and CDR2 is SVGEGT. CDR3 size: 12 residues. Trimming removed 5 bases at V and 10 bases at J, with 12 bases between.

The chain employs TRBV18 and TRBJ1-3; D is ambiguous. CDR3 size: 13 residues. In germline, CDR1 is KGHSH, CDR2 LQKENI. The V and J ends lost 2 bases and 7 bases respectively, with 9 bases between them. The CDR3, as DNA: TGTGCCAGCTCACCAGGGCAGGCCAACACCATATATTTT. This translates into CASSPGQANTIYF.

The chain links TRBV7-8 to TRBJ2-1, with D unclear. Germline lookup yields CDR1 SGHVS and CDR2 FQNEAQ. This CDR3 is 17 amino acids long. Deletions cut 0 bases from V and 0 bases from J, with 12 bases between. The CDR3 coding sequence is TGTGCCAGCAGCTTAGCGGTCAAACTGATCTCCTACAATGAGCAGTTCTTC. Translated: CASSLAVKLISYNEQFF.

The V and J genes are TRBV5-1 and TRBJ1-3; no definite D call. V shed 1 base and J shed 4 bases, with 12 bases lying between them. The CDR3 extends over 15 amino acids. Germline V CDR1 and CDR2: SGHRS, YFSETQ. The CDR3 spells CASSLTEPPGNTIYF. As DNA, the CDR3 is TGCGCCAGCAGCTTGACAGAACCACCGGGAAACACCATATATTTT.

There are a few counts of this clone. V gene TRBV2 combines with J gene TRBJ1-5, with D uncertain. Between the trimmed V and J ends, which lost 5 bases and 3 bases, there was a span of 5 bases. The V gene's germline CDR1 is SNHLY and CDR2 FYNNEI. This CDR3 has 12 amino acids. The CDR3, as DNA: TGTGCCAGCAGTTCAGACAATCAGCCCCAGCATTTT. Protein: CASSSDNQPQHF.